This T cell receptor beta chain was identified during a study of Tregs in tolerant kidney transplant recipients. General study points: No direct test of biological reproducibility was done here.

To note about this clone: The antigen is undetermined.

Sequenced by immunoSEQ multiplex PCR; TCRdb stores in-frame clones only, minus some. This sample has around 230,000 clones, with about 80% found just once. CD4+CD25+CD127- Tregs, CD4+CD25- non-Tregs, CD4 and CD8 cells were sorted. Germline CDR1 reads SGHDN; CDR2 reads FVKESK. This CDR3 comprises 14 residues. V lost 0 bases and J lost 7, with 7 bases in between. The sequenced material came from CD4+ T cells from blood. The gene calls are TRBV14 and TRBJ1-6; D is unresolved. The clonotype originates from a human donor in good health. The DNA for the CDR3 is TGTGCCAGCAGCCAAGATTGGACCAATTCACCCCTCCACTTT. It codes for CASSQDWTNSPLHF.